This T cell receptor beta chain stems from a study of cytomegalovirus exposure and HLA in healthy donors. Findings of the study overall: A later analysis found most CMV-associated TCR beta chains apparently HLA-restricted. Altogether, some 170 TCR beta chains were recorded as cytomegalovirus-associated.

Note on this clone: Its target is unknown.

PCR used 60 Vbeta primers and 13 Jbeta primers. Some clones are missing from TCRdb's copy, which holds only in-frame ones; the method was immunoSEQ multiplex PCR. Its clone listing holds around 60,000 clones. Germline-derived CDR1 and CDR2 are MGHDK and SYGVNS. There are 14 residues in the CDR3. V was shortened by 4 bases and J by 5 bases, with 12 bases between the two germline ends. This chain links TRBV25-1 with TRBJ2-1, with a possible D match to TRBD2 (6 bases). The TCR comes from a woman between 18 and 29 years old in good health and CMV-seronegative. The source material was PBMCs. The CDR3 reads CASSAGRTDNEQFF. Written as DNA, the CDR3 is TGTGCCAGCAGTGCAGGGAGGACCGACAATGAGCAGTTCTTC. Complete variable domain (other parts from reference TRBV25-1 and TRBJ2-1): EADIYQTPRYLVIGTGKKITLECSQTMGHDKMYWYQQDPGMELHLIHYSYGVNSTEKGDLSSESTVSRIRTEHFPLTLESARPSHTSQYLCASSAGRTDNEQFFGPGTRLTVL.